Given below is one TCR beta chain in context. This sample is drawn from a study of CD8+ T cells in alopecia areata. In each case, RNA was isolated and then reverse transcribed into cDNA as the sequencing template. Assay used: immunoSEQ multiplex PCR; TCRdb lists only in-frame clones, some missing. Among about 200,000 clones, 50% to 65% were seen once, and the ten largest hold over 0.4%. The germline V gene encodes CDR1 SGHTA and CDR2 FQGNSA. After removal of 5 bases from V and 1 base from J, the junction contained 3 bases not matched to a gene. The CDR3 contains 14 residues. The sequencing here drew on CD4+ T cells sorted from blood, taken at week 0. This TCR came from a human donor with alopecia areata. The V gene is TRBV7-2, the J gene TRBJ2-3; 7 bases are a match to TRBD1. The CDR3 DNA is TGTGCCAGCAGCCCAGACAGGGGCACAGATACGCAGTATTTT. Translating it yields CASSPDRGTDTQYF.